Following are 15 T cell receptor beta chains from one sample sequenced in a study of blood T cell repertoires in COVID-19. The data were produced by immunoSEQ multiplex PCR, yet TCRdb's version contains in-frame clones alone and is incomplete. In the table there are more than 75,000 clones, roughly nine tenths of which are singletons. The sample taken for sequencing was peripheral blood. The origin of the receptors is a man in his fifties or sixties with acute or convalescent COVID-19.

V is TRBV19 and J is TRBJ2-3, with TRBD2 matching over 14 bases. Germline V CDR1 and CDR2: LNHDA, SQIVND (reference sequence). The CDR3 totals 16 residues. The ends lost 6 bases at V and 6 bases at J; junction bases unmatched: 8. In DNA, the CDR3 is TGTGCCAGTAGCCCAGGGACTAGCGGGGGATGGGATACGCAGTATTTT. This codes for CASSPGTSGGWDTQYF.

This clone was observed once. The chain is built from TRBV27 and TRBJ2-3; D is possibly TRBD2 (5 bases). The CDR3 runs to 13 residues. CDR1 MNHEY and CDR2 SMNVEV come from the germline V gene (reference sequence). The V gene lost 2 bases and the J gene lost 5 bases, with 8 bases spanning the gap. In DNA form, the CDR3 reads TGTGCCAGCAGTTTAGCGCGGGTAGATACGCAGTATTTT. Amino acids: CASSLARVDTQYF.

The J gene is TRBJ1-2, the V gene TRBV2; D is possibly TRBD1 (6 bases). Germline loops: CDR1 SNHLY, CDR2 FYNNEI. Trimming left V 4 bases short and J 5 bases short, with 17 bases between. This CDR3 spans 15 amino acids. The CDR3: CASSAWGGADYGYTF. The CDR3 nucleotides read TGTGCCAGCAGTGCCTGGGGGGGGGCTGATTATGGCTACACCTTC.

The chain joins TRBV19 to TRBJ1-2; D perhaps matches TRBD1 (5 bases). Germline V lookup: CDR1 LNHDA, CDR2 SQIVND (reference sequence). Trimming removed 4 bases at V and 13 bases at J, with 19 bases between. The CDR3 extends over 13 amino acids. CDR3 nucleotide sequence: TGTGCCAGTAGTACCACGCGGGGGACGCCCATCACCTTC. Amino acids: CASSTTRGTPITF.

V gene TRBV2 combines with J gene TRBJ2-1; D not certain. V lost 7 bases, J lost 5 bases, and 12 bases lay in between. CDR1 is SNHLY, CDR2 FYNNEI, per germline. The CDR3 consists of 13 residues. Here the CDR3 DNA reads TGTGCCAGCACTTTCGACGAGGACAATGAGCAGTTCTTC. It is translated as CASTFDEDNEQFF.

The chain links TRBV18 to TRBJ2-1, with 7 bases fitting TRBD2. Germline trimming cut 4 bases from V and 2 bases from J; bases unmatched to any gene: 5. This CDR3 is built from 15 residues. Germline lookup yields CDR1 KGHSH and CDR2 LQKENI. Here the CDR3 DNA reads TGTGCCAGCTCACTCGGACTAGACCCCTACAATGAGCAGTTCTTC. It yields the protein CASSLGLDPYNEQFF. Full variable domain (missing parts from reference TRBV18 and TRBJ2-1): NAGVMQNPRHLVRRRGQEARLRCSPMKGHSHVYWYRQLPEEGLKFMVYLQKENIIDESGMPKERFSAEFPKEGPSILRIQQVVRGDSAAYFCASSLGLDPYNEQFFGPGTRLTVL.

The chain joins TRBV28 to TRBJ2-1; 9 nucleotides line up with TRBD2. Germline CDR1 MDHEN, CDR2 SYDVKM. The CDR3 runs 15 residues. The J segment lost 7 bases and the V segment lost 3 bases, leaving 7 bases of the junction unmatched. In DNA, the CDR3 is TGTGCCAGCAGTTTTACCGGGACTAGCCCAAATGAGCAGTTCTTC. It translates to CASSFTGTSPNEQFF.

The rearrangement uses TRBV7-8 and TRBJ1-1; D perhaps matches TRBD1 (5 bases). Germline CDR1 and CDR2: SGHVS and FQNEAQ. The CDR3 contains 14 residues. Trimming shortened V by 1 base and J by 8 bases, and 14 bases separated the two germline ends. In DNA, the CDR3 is TGTGCCAGCAGCTTAGACGGACGGACAATAGAAGCTTTCTTT. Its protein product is CASSLDGRTIEAFF. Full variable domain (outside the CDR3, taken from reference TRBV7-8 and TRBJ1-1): GAGVSQSPRYKVAKRGQDVALRCDPISGHVSLFWYQQALGQGPEFLTYFQNEAQLDKSGLPSDRFFAERPEGSVSTLKIQRTQQEDSAVYLCASSLDGRTIEAFFGQGTRLTVV.

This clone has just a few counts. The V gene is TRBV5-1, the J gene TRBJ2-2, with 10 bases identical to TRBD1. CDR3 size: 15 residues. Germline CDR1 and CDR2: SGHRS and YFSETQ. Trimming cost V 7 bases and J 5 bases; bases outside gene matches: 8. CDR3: CASEARTGGTGELFF. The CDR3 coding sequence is TGCGCCAGCGAAGCCCGGACAGGGGGAACCGGGGAGCTGTTTTTT.

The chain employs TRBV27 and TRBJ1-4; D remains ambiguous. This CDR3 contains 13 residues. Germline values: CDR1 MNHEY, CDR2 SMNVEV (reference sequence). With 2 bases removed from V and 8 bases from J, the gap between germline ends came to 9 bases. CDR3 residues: CASSLKSWEKLFF. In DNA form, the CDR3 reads TGTGCCAGCAGTTTAAAGAGCTGGGAAAAACTGTTTTTT.

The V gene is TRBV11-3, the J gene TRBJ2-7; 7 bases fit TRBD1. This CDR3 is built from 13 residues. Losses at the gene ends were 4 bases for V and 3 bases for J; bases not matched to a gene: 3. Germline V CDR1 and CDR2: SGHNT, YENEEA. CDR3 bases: TGTGCCAGCAGCTCTAGGACAGGCTACGAGCAGTACTTC. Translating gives CASSSRTGYEQYF.

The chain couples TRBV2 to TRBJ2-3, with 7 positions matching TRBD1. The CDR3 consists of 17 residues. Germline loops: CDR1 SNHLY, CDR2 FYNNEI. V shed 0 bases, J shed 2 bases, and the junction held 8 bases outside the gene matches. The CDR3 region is CASSEAWGQPNTDTQYF. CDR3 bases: TGTGCCAGCAGTGAAGCGTGGGGACAGCCCAACACAGATACGCAGTATTTT.

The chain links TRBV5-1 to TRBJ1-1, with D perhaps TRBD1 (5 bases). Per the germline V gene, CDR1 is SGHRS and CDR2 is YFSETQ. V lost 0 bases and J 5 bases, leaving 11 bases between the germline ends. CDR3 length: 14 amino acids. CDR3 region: CASSLDGAGTEAFF. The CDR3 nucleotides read TGCGCCAGCAGCTTGGACGGGGCGGGAACTGAAGCTTTCTTT.

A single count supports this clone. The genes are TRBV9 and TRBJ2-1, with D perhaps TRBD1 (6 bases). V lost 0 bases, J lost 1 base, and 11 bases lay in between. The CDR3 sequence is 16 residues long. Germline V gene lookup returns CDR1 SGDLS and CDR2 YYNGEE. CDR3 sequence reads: CASSVARTDSYNEQFF. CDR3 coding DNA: TGTGCCAGCAGCGTAGCCAGGACAGATTCCTACAATGAGCAGTTCTTC.

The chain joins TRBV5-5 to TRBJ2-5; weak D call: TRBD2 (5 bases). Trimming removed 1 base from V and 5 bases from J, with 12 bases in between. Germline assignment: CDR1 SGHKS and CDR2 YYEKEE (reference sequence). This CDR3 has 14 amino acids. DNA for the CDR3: TGTGCCAGCAGCTTGTTACGGGGTTTGGAGACCCAGTACTTC. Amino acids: CASSLLRGLETQYF. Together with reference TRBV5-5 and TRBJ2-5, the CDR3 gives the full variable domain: DAGVTQSPTHLIKTRGQQVTLRCSPISGHKSVSWYQQVLGQGPQFIFQYYEKEERGRGNFPDRFSARQFPNYSSELNVNALLLGDSALYLCASSLLRGLETQYFGPGTRLLVL.